The T cell receptor beta chain under discussion was sequenced for a study of T-cell reconstitution after alpha-beta-depleted transplantation in children. Study conclusions and caveats: Elevated TCRbeta diversity at day 60 was traced, in some patients, to surviving recipient T cells and thymic progenitors. Newly produced T cells mostly provided counts and TCRbeta diversity after one year, as hyperexpanded clones declined. About two months after transplant, alpha-beta T cells reportedly came from several hundred expanded graft clones.

A TCRbeta library incorporating unique molecular identifiers was prepared. One entry per CDR3 protein results from TCRdb running MiXCR on the PCR reads. The sample has around 240,000 distinct CDR3 sequences; approximately 8.9% are singletons. In its sample, this clonotype was seen many times. Its antigen is undetermined. J lost 7 bases, V lost 4 bases, and 4 bases had no gene match. The CDR3 has 15 residues. Germline values: CDR1 LGHDT, CDR2 YNNKEL (reference sequence). The J gene is TRBJ2-2, the V gene TRBV3-1; 12 bases line up with TRBD2. The clonotype originates from a male patient aged 10 to 17 who had a stem cell transplant for acute lymphoblastic leukemia, so the T cells may come from the graft donor. The sample in question was PBMCs, mostly from graft donor cells, obtained 180 days after TCRalphabeta/CD19-depleted stem cell transplant. CDR3 sequence reads: CASSLRTSGVGELFF. The CDR3 nucleotides are TGTGCCAGCAGCCTTCGGACTAGCGGGGTCGGGGAGCTGTTTTTT.